This T cell receptor beta chain originates from a study of cytomegalovirus exposure and HLA in healthy donors. Study-wide results and limits: Researchers reported that three CMV-associated chains were confirmed in vitro as CMV antigen-specific. According to the study, roughly 160 TCR beta chains were cytomegalovirus-associated. Reports described diagnosis of cytomegalovirus status by the classifier as highly specific and sensitive.

V shed 8 bases and J 1 base; nucleotides not matched to a gene: 0. Germline lookup yields CDR1 MDHEN and CDR2 SYDVKM. This CDR3 has 12 amino acids. To note about this clone: Its antigen remains unidentified.

Clones were sequenced by immunoSEQ multiplex PCR, and TCRdb holds only the in-frame ones, with some missing. The data contain roughly 120,000 clones, 80% to 90% of them singletons. The donors were in the approximately 120-subject validation cohort, distinct from the approximately 610-subject first cohort. The chain joins TRBV28 to TRBJ1-1; 8 bases are a match to TRBD1. This clonotype was obtained from a man aged 18 to 30 in good health and CMV-seropositive. The sequencing input was PBMCs. The CDR3 DNA reads TGTGCCAGCGGGACAGGGAACACTGAAGCTTTCTTT. It encodes CASGTGNTEAFF.